One and the same sample provided the 30 T cell receptor beta chains below, sequenced in a study of blood T cells in healthy people across ages. Sample-barcoded 5' priming and a J-beta primer mix drove a second PCR of 7 to 11 cycles. TCRdb reprocessed the 5' RACE reads via MiXCR and lists one record per CDR3 protein. The sample includes 800,000 or so distinct CDR3 sequences, around 25% of them seen just once. The sample also formed part of further work on T cells of mothers and their children.

The sequencing input was blood. All receptors derive from a boy younger than 18 in good health.

This clonotype has ten or more counts. V gene TRBV28 combines with J gene TRBJ2-5; 7 bases fit TRBD1. The DNA end lines up better with TRBJ2-7; the J call may be wrong. CDR3 length: 15 amino acids. Germline values: CDR1 MDHEN, CDR2 SYDVKM. The CDR3 bases are TGTGCCAGCAGTTTATCCCCAGGGGGCTCCTACGAGCAGTACTTC. Residues: CASSLSPGGSYEQYF.

This clonotype was seen a single time. The V gene is TRBV6-2 or TRBV6-3, the J gene TRBJ1-5, with D possibly being TRBD1 (5 bases). The CDR3 runs 16 residues. Deletions cut 5 bases from V and 12 bases from J, with 26 bases between. CDR1 and CDR2 (germline): MNHEY, SVGEGT. The CDR3 coding sequence is TGTGCCAGCAGTGCGGTCGGCGGCCGGACGCTGGGGCACCAGCATTTT. Translated, it gives CASSAVGGRTLGHQHF.

The genes are TRBV29-1 and TRBJ2-6, with a possible D match to TRBD2 (5 bases). This CDR3 contains 16 residues. V lost 4 bases, J lost 0 bases, and 13 bases lay in between. Germline V gene lookup returns CDR1 SQVTM and CDR2 ANQGSEA. This CDR3 reads CSVAGDALSGANVLTF. The CDR3 DNA is TGCAGCGTTGCCGGGGATGCTCTCTCTGGGGCCAACGTCCTGACTTTC.

This clonotype has a handful of counts. The chain recombines TRBV20-1 with TRBJ2-3; TRBD2 agrees at 7 bases. Germline V gives CDR1 DFQATT, CDR2 SNEGSKA (reference sequence). This CDR3 is 14 amino acids long. J was trimmed by 3 bases and V by 1 base; bases with no gene match: 4. The DNA of the CDR3 is TGCAGTGCTAGAGTGCAGGGAGGGACAGATACGCAGTATTTT. Translated: CSARVQGGTDTQYF.

V and J are TRBV29-1 and TRBJ2-5; D may be TRBD2 (5 bases). The DNA end is more similar to TRBJ2-7, so the J call may be wrong. The length of the CDR3 is 13 residues. Germline values: CDR1 SQVTM, CDR2 ANQGSEA. The CDR3 sequence is CSVSVDSEHEQYF. The DNA of the CDR3 is TGCAGCGTGTCGGTGGATAGCGAACACGAGCAGTACTTC.

The sample holds a few counts of this clonotype. V gene TRBV3-1 combines with J gene TRBJ2-5; TRBD2 is a possible D gene (6 bases). CDR1 is LGHDT, CDR2 YNNKEL, per germline (reference sequence). Trimming removed 2 bases at V and 6 bases at J, with 13 bases between. The CDR3 length is 14 residues. The CDR3 nucleotides read TGTGCCAGCAGCCAATCGGAGGGTTGGAAGACCCAGTACTTC. This translates into CASSQSEGWKTQYF.

V gene TRBV5-1 combines with J gene TRBJ2-7; D not certain. The V and J ends lost 4 bases and 12 bases respectively, with 26 bases between them. This CDR3 comprises 15 residues. CDR1 is SGHRS and CDR2 is YFSETQ in the germline V gene. CDR3 DNA: TGCGCCAGCAGCAATCCCTGGGGTCGGGCGACGGGTCTGTACTTC. As protein: CASSNPWGRATGLYF.

The V gene is TRBV28, the J gene TRBJ2-3; the D is unclear. The germline CDR1 and CDR2 sequences are MDHEN and SYDVKM. This CDR3 spans 14 amino acids. V dropped 6 bases and J dropped 9 bases, with 19 bases sitting between them. As DNA, the CDR3 is TGTGCCAGCAGCCCCTATGGCGGTAGCCCCACGCAGTATTTT. It codes for CASSPYGGSPTQYF.

This clonotype was seen only a few times. The chain links TRBV7-2 to TRBJ2-7; TRBD2 matches at 8 bases. The CDR3 consists of 15 residues. Unmatched junction bases numbered 11, after V lost 4 bases and J lost 6 bases. Looked up from germline, CDR1 is SGHTA and CDR2 is FQGNSA. CDR3 residues: CASSSISGSPLEQYF. DNA of the CDR3: TGTGCCAGCAGCTCGATAAGCGGGAGTCCCCTCGAGCAGTACTTC.

J is TRBJ2-5 and V is TRBV20-1; TRBD2 is a possible D gene (6 bases). The assigned J gene may be wrong: the sequence end matches TRBJ2-7 better. The length of the CDR3 is 15 residues. Germline V gene lookup returns CDR1 DFQATT and CDR2 SNEGSKA (reference sequence). The CDR3 nucleotides read TGCAGTGCTCCCGGTCCCGGCGGGGTATCCTACGAGCAGTACTTC. This encodes CSAPGPGGVSYEQYF.

This clonotype was found a few times. CDR3 DNA sequence: TGTGCCAGCAGCTTACGGGTGGGGAATGAGCAGTTCTTC. It is translated as CASSLRVGNEQFF. This chain joins TRBV11-2 and TRBJ2-5; D unresolved. Judging by the DNA end, TRBJ2-1 fits better; the J call may be wrong. The CDR3 covers 13 residues. Germline values: CDR1 SGHAT, CDR2 FQNNGV.

In the case of this clonotype: A clone one base away is much larger, so this may be a read error. The CDR3 bases are TGTGTCACCAGTGCCCTGGACTACAATGAGCAGTTCTTC. Protein: CVTSALDYNEQFF. The V gene is TRBV24-1, the J gene TRBJ2-1; D is ambiguous. Germline CDR1 and CDR2: KGHDR and SFDVKD. The CDR3 is 13 residues long.

This clonotype has at least ten counts. This chain links TRBV28 with TRBJ2-3, with D possibly matching TRBD1 (5 bases). There are 14 residues in the CDR3. Germline V CDR1 and CDR2: MDHEN, SYDVKM. V shed 5 bases and J shed 6 bases, with 15 bases lying between them. The CDR3 reads CASSLQDLGDTQYF. The CDR3 DNA follows: TGTGCCAGCAGTCTACAGGATCTTGGGGATACGCAGTATTTT.

This clonotype came up a few times. The V gene is TRBV28, the J gene TRBJ2-7, with TRBD2 matching 13 bases. V trimming: 1 base; J trimming: 7 bases; junction bases outside the gene matches: 10. The CDR3 contains 17 residues. Germline CDR1 is MDHEN and CDR2 is SYDVKM. The CDR3 bases are TGTGCCAGCAGTTTATTCCTAGGGGGACTAGCGGGACAAGAGCAGTACTTC. Its protein is CASSLFLGGLAGQEQYF.

Remarks on this clonotype: A single base separates this from a much larger clone, so it may be a read error. The gene calls are TRBV14 and TRBJ2-1, with 8 bases identical to TRBD1. J lost 9 bases, V lost 6 bases, and 7 bases had no gene match. The CDR3 consists of 13 residues. Germline CDR1 SGHDN, CDR2 FVKESK. The CDR3 region is CASRRTGNTEQFF. CDR3 nucleotides: TGTGCCAGCAGGAGGACAGGGAACACTGAGCAGTTCTTC.

This clonotype has a handful of counts. V usage is TRBV19 and J usage is TRBJ2-1, with 8 bases fitting TRBD1. CDR3 length: 14 residues. V gave up 5 bases and J gave up 12 bases; unmatched junction bases: 12. In germline, CDR1 is LNHDA, CDR2 SQIVND (reference sequence). The CDR3, as DNA: TGTGCCAGTAGTTCCCGGGACAGGTATATTGGGCAGTTCTTC. Translating gives CASSSRDRYIGQFF.

The chain is built from TRBV7-2 and TRBJ2-1; TRBD1 aligns across 7 bases. Germline V gene sequence: CDR1 SGHTA, CDR2 FQGNSA. V shed 5 bases and J 5 bases; nucleotides not matched to a gene: 9. The CDR3 consists of 15 residues. DNA for the CDR3: TGTGCCAGCAGCCCCGTGGGACAGCCTAACAATGAGCAGTTCTTC. Its protein product is CASSPVGQPNNEQFF.

About this clonotype: The junction does not match germline at one end; this may be a read error. The chain carries TRBV4-1 and TRBJ1-4; maybe TRBD1 (6 bases). CDR3 length: 16 residues. Looked up from germline, CDR1 is MGHRA and CDR2 is YSYEKL. CDR3 region: CAGSQGLGQGNEKLFF. CDR3 bases: TGCGCCGGCAGCCAGGGGTTGGGGCAGGGGAATGAAAAACTGTTTTTT.

This clonotype was observed a handful of times. J is TRBJ2-7 and V is TRBV6-2 or TRBV6-3; 9 bases fit TRBD1. Germline loops: CDR1 MNHEY, CDR2 SVGEGT. The length of the CDR3 is 15 residues. The J segment lost 3 bases and the V segment lost 5 bases, leaving 8 bases of the junction unmatched. The CDR3 sequence: CASSVTGQGNYEQYF. In DNA, the CDR3 is TGTGCCAGCAGTGTCACCGGACAGGGGAACTACGAGCAGTACTTC.

The V call is TRBV7-9, the J call TRBJ1-4; 9 bases match TRBD1. Germline V gives CDR1 SEHNR, CDR2 FQNEAQ (reference sequence). V was pared by 4 bases and J by 6 bases, with 3 bases of the junction left unmatched. CDR3 length: 14 amino acids. The CDR3 region has the DNA TGTGCCAGCAGCTCCCGGGACAGGGATGAAAAACTGTTTTTT. Translated: CASSSRDRDEKLFF.

This rearrangement joins TRBV6-5 to TRBJ1-1; 10 bases agree with TRBD1. J was trimmed by 5 bases and V by 10 bases; bases with no gene match: 10. The CDR3 contains 14 residues. CDR1 and CDR2 from the germline V gene are MNHEY and SVGAGI. CDR3 DNA: TGTGCCACAGGGGGGGACAGGGGATATACTGAAGCTTTCTTT. Protein product: CATGGDRGYTEAFF.

The chain combines TRBV29-1 with TRBJ2-7; D is undetermined. The CDR3 loop spans 12 amino acids. Trimming took 4 bases from V and 4 from J, leaving 11 bases between them. Germline V CDR1 and CDR2: SQVTM, ANQGSEA. The DNA of the CDR3 is TGCAGCGTTGTTTTTGGGGTATACGAGCAGTACTTC. Translating it yields CSVVFGVYEQYF.

As to this clonotype: Since the CDR3 does not end with the conserved phenylalanine or tryptophan, this likely comes from a read error. V is TRBV19 and J is TRBJ2-5; weak D call: TRBD1 (6 bases). The germline CDR1 and CDR2 sequences are LNHDA and SQIVND (reference sequence). V was cut by 0 bases and J by 8 bases, with 16 bases left in between. This CDR3 contains 15 residues. CDR3 sequence: CASSIDSGHRATQYL. CDR3 nucleotide sequence: TGTGCCAGTAGTATAGACTCGGGACATCGGGCCACCCAGTACCTC.

This clonotype was observed a single time. The rearrangement links TRBV12-3 or TRBV12-4 to TRBJ1-1, with a weak D call TRBD1 (5 bases). The germline V and J ends were trimmed by 3 bases and 11 bases, with 10 bases remaining between them. The CDR3 totals 11 residues. The CDR3 region is CASSLGGGAFF. The CDR3 bases are TGTGCCAGCAGTTTGGGCGGGGGGGCTTTCTTT.

In this sample, this clonotype turned up a few times. The chain employs TRBV5-1 and TRBJ2-3; 7 bases match TRBD2. This CDR3 comprises 17 residues. V shed 2 bases, J shed 1 base, and the junction held 10 bases outside the gene matches. Looked up from germline, CDR1 is SGHRS and CDR2 is YFSETQ. In DNA form, the CDR3 reads TGCGCCAGCAGCTTAAGGGGAGGGCTTCGCCGCACAGATACGCAGTATTTT. Translation: CASSLRGGLRRTDTQYF. The full variable domain, in which reference TRBV5-1 and TRBJ2-3 provide the parts outside the CDR3, is KAGVTQTPRYLIKTRGQQVTLSCSPISGHRSVSWYQQTPGQGLQFLFEYFSETQRNKGNFPGRFSGRQFSNSRSEMNVSTLELGDSALYLCASSLRGGLRRTDTQYFGPGTRLTVL.

This clonotype was seen a handful of times. This sequence joins TRBV28 and TRBJ2-3; possibly TRBD1 for D (6 bases). V lost 7 bases and J lost 5, with 10 bases in between. Per the germline V gene, CDR1 is MDHEN and CDR2 is SYDVKM. The CDR3 has 12 residues. CDR3 in DNA: TGTGCCAGCACCTCAGGGGTAGATACGCAGTATTTT. It encodes CASTSGVDTQYF.

The chain uses TRBV28 and TRBJ2-5; perhaps TRBD2 as D (7 bases). CDR3 size: 18 residues. Trimming shortened V by 1 base and J by 4 bases, and 22 bases separated the two germline ends. Per germline, CDR1 MDHEN and CDR2 SYDVKM. The CDR3 DNA is TGTGCCAGCAGTTTATTAGGGGGGGCGCAAATCGGGGGAGAGACCCAGTACTTC. Translating it yields CASSLLGGAQIGGETQYF.

J is TRBJ2-3 and V is TRBV7-2; no clear D. Deletions cut 0 bases from V and 4 bases from J, with 17 bases between. CDR1 and CDR2 from the germline V gene are SGHTA and FQGNSA. The CDR3 covers 17 residues. CDR3 in amino acids: CASSLAPSSHLSDTQYF. The CDR3 DNA sequence: TGTGCCAGCAGCTTAGCGCCGTCGAGCCATCTATCAGATACGCAGTATTTT.

On this clonotype: This likely comes from a read error, as the CDR3 has no conserved phenylalanine or tryptophan at its end. The V gene is TRBV4-2, the J gene TRBJ2-4; TRBD2 matches at 10 bases. This CDR3 has 18 residues. Germline values: CDR1 LGHNA, CDR2 YNFKEQ. The trim removed 0 bases at V and 7 bases at J, leaving 12 bases unmatched. The DNA for the CDR3 is TGTGCCAGCAGCCAAGATTTGAGGCTAGCGGGAGTCGGGAACATTCAGTACCTC. The encoded protein is CASSQDLRLAGVGNIQYL.

The V call is TRBV28, the J call TRBJ2-7, with D possibly matching TRBD1 (6 bases). Looked up from germline, CDR1 is MDHEN and CDR2 is SYDVKM. The length of the CDR3 is 13 residues. With 7 bases removed from V and 5 bases from J, the gap between germline ends came to 15 bases. CDR3 loop: CASIGGVTHEQYF. CDR3 sequence (DNA): TGTGCCAGCATAGGGGGAGTCACCCACGAGCAGTACTTC.